Shown below are 4 T cell receptor beta chains from a single sample sequenced in a study of blood T cell repertoires in COVID-19. The table came from immunoSEQ multiplex PCR; TCRdb's copy has only in-frame clones and leaves some out. The repertoire holds approximately 190,000 clones, with about 81% as singletons. Sequencing was performed on peripheral blood. The source of these receptors is a woman aged 55-69 years with COVID-19, enrolled during active disease.

The rearrangement joins TRBV7-2 to TRBJ1-2; 7 positions match TRBD1. V was pared by 3 bases and J by 5 bases, with 6 bases of the junction left unmatched. Germline values: CDR1 SGHTA, CDR2 FQGNSA. This CDR3 contains 14 residues. In nucleotides, the CDR3 is TGTGCCAGCAGCTTTGGCAGGGGGACTTATGGCTACACCTTC. Translation gives CASSFGRGTYGYTF.

V is TRBV30 and J is TRBJ1-3, with D possibly TRBD1 on 5 matching bases. With 3 bases removed from V and 0 bases from J, the gap between germline ends came to 9 bases. Germline CDR1 GTSNPN, CDR2 SVGIG (reference sequence). CDR3 length: 14 amino acids. The CDR3 DNA is TGTGCCTGGAGGACAGTCTCCTCTGGAAACACCATATATTTT. This codes for CAWRTVSSGNTIYF.

As DNA, the CDR3 is TGTGCCAGCAGTGAAATTAGGACAGGGGGTCTGAACACCATATATTTT. As protein: CASSEIRTGGLNTIYF. The gene calls are TRBV2 and TRBJ1-3; 10 bases match TRBD1. The CDR3 consists of 16 residues. Germline CDR1 SNHLY, CDR2 FYNNEI. The V and J ends lost 2 bases and 7 bases, in that order; junction bases with no gene match: 8. The full variable domain, completed using reference TRBV2 and TRBJ1-3, is EPEVTQTPSHQVTQMGQEVILRCVPISNHLYFYWYRQILGQKVEFLVSFYNNEISEKSEIFDDQFSVERPDGSNFTLKIRSTKLEDSAMYFCASSEIRTGGLNTIYFGEGSWLTVV.

The genes are TRBV7-8 and TRBJ2-1; TRBD1 might be the D (6 bases). This CDR3 has 17 residues. Germline V CDR1 and CDR2: SGHVS, FQNEAQ. V was clipped by 2 bases and J by 4 bases, with 18 bases between them. The CDR3 loop reads CASSLTRLLGTYNEQFF. The CDR3 bases are TGTGCCAGCAGCTTAACCAGGCTCTTGGGGACATACAATGAGCAGTTCTTC.